A selection of T cell receptor beta chains follows, all from one sample in a study of shared clonotypes between healthy human individuals. Profiled with immunoSEQ multiplex PCR; TCRdb holds only in-frame clones, not every one. The sample shows roughly 2.1 million clones, roughly 91% of them seen only once. The sequenced material came from naive CD8+ T cells from PBMCs. These receptors were taken from a man between 18 and 29 years old in good health. Some clones in this sample may be carry-over from other donors' samples. CDR3s include the opening cysteine and the closing phenylalanine or tryptophan. Each record gives: V gene, clone size, D gene, J gene, CDR3 protein, CDR3 DNA. D genes are given only for firm matches. Rows give clone size only sometimes, using once, few, many, or a class for an expanded clone.

TRBV6-5	few	NA	TRBJ1-4	CASSYSMTGKLFF	TGTGCCAGCAGTTACTCTATGACGGGGAAACTGTTTTTT
TRBV9	once	NA	TRBJ1-4	CASSVTGHEKLFF	TGTGCCAGCAGCGTAACCGGGCACGAAAAACTGTTTTTT
TRBV6-5	NA	NA	TRBJ2-7	CASSYRDPYEQYF	TGTGCCAGCAGTTACAGAGATCCCTACGAGCAGTACTTC
TRBV19	NA	NA	TRBJ1-5	CASSPQGQGDQPQHF	TGTGCCAGTTCCCCCCAGGGGCAGGGTGATCAGCCCCAGCATTTT
TRBV30	NA	NA	TRBJ1-1	CAWRGSLGTEAFF	TGTGCCTGGAGGGGCAGTTTGGGCACTGAAGCTTTCTTT
TRBV15	NA	TRBD1	TRBJ2-1	CATSRAGGNEQFF	TGTGCCACCAGCAGAGCAGGGGGTAATGAGCAGTTCTTC
TRBV4-1	NA	NA	TRBJ2-7	CASSQDPPLSGAHYEQYF	TGCGCCAGCAGCCAAGACCCCCCTCTTTCGGGGGCCCACTACGAGCAGTACTTC
TRBV7-3	NA	NA	TRBJ2-1	CASSLIRQGYNEQFF	TGTGCCAGCAGCTTAATTAGGCAGGGCTACAATGAGCAGTTCTTC
TRBV2	NA	TRBD2	TRBJ2-3	CASDRLAGEGGTDTQYF	TGTGCCAGCGACCGACTAGCGGGAGAAGGCGGCACAGATACGCAGTATTTT
TRBV7-9	NA	TRBD1	TRBJ1-3	CASSLTGAAGNTIYF	TGTGCCAGCAGCTTAACAGGGGCCGCTGGAAACACCATATATTTT
TRBV7-9	once	NA	TRBJ2-7	CASSLDGVRTYEQYF	TGTGCCAGCAGCTTAGATGGGGTTCGGACCTACGAGCAGTACTTC
TRBV13	NA	TRBD2	TRBJ2-1	CASSSSGGRNEQFF	TGTGCCAGCAGCTCTAGCGGGGGGAGGAATGAGCAGTTCTTC
TRBV9	NA	TRBD1	TRBJ1-1	CASSAHRGMNTEAFF	TGTGCCAGCAGCGCCCACAGGGGGATGAACACTGAAGCTTTCTTT
TRBV2	once	NA	TRBJ2-7	CASSEWGKYEQYF	TGTGCCAGCAGTGAATGGGGAAAGTACGAGCAGTACTTC
TRBV19	NA	NA	TRBJ2-7	CASSTRWGPYEQYF	TGTGCCAGTAGTACCCGGTGGGGGCCCTACGAGCAGTACTTC
TRBV5-1	NA	NA	TRBJ2-2	CASRVDANTGELFF	TGCGCCAGCAGGGTCGACGCGAACACCGGGGAGCTGTTTTTT